One sample yielded the 17 T cell receptor beta chains listed below, sequenced in a study of cytomegalovirus exposure and HLA in healthy donors. In the PCR, 60 Vbeta and 13 Jbeta primers were used. The protocol was immunoSEQ multiplex PCR, while the TCRdb copy is restricted to in-frame clones and leaves out a portion. Of some 150,000 clones listed, about 79% were seen once; the top ten hold under 0.8%. The sequencing sample was made of PBMCs. These receptors originate from a male donor in good health and CMV-seronegative.

J is TRBJ2-7 and V is TRBV19; TRBD1 matches 10 bases. With 5 bases clipped from V and 4 bases from J, the junction kept 8 bases outside the gene matches. Per the germline V gene, CDR1 is LNHDA and CDR2 is SQIVND (reference sequence). The CDR3 loop spans 15 amino acids. The CDR3 DNA reads TGTGCCAGTAGTGGCCGGGGACAGGGGCGTTACGAGCAGTACTTC. It specifies CASSGRGQGRYEQYF.

The chain has TRBV9 and TRBJ1-3, with 12 bases fitting TRBD1. V lost 4 bases, J lost 2 bases, and 4 bases stayed unmatched. Germline CDR1 and CDR2: SGDLS and YYNGEE. The CDR3 length is 16 residues. In DNA, the CDR3 is TGTGCCAGCAGCCTTGGGACAGGGGGCACTGGAAACACCATATATTTT. This codes for CASSLGTGGTGNTIYF. Using reference TRBV9 and TRBJ1-3 for the parts outside the CDR3, the full variable domain is DSGVTQTPKHLITATGQRVTLRCSPRSGDLSVYWYQQSLDQGLQFLIQYYNGEERAKGNILERFSAQQFPDLHSELNLSSLELGDSALYFCASSLGTGGTGNTIYFGEGSWLTVV.

The chain combines TRBV14 with TRBJ2-5; tentatively, D is TRBD2 (6 bases). The J call could be wrong; TRBJ2-7 is a better fit for the DNA end. The V gene's germline CDR1 is SGHDN and CDR2 FVKESK. The CDR3 contains 14 residues. The CDR3 is CASSHMEGEYEQYF. As DNA, the CDR3 is TGTGCCAGCAGCCATATGGAGGGAGAGTACGAGCAGTACTTC.

The chain joins TRBV6-5 to TRBJ1-6; tentatively, D is TRBD1 (6 bases). The germline V and J ends were trimmed by 2 bases and 9 bases, with 14 bases remaining between them. The germline CDR1 and CDR2 sequences are MNHEY and SVGAGI. The CDR3 covers 15 residues. The CDR3 loop reads CASSYNRDIGSPLHF. The CDR3 DNA follows: TGTGCCAGCAGTTACAACCGGGACATTGGTTCACCCCTCCACTTT.

The genes are TRBV6-5 and TRBJ1-1, with TRBD1 matching 8 bases. Looked up from germline, CDR1 is MNHEY and CDR2 is SVGAGI. The V segment lost 0 bases and the J segment 6 bases; nucleotides outside the gene matches: 3. This CDR3 has 14 residues. The DNA of the CDR3 is TGTGCCAGCAGTTACTCGCCGACAGGGGCTGAAGCTTTCTTT. Translation gives CASSYSPTGAEAFF.

This clone was found once. The rearrangement joins TRBV28 to TRBJ2-7; 11 bases line up with TRBD2. V lost 6 bases and J lost 0; bases outside the gene matches: 4. This CDR3 region has 15 residues. CDR1 and CDR2 from the germline V gene are MDHEN and SYDVKM. The CDR3 loop reads CASSPTSGASYEQYF. The DNA of the CDR3 is TGTGCCAGCAGCCCGACTAGCGGGGCCTCCTACGAGCAGTACTTC.

The V call is TRBV11-2, the J call TRBJ2-3; 7 bases agree with TRBD1. The CDR3 sequence is 15 residues long. Germline CDR1 reads SGHAT; CDR2 reads FQNNGV. The junction had 2 bases not matched to a gene; V was cut back by 0 bases and J by 2 bases. The CDR3 region has the DNA TGTGCCAGCAGCTTAGAAGGGGGCTTCACAGATACGCAGTATTTT. Translation gives CASSLEGGFTDTQYF.

This chain joins TRBV6-1 and TRBJ2-1; 7 bases align to TRBD2. This CDR3 contains 13 residues. Trimming cost V 5 bases and J 7 bases; bases outside gene matches: 5. Looked up from germline, CDR1 is MNHNS and CDR2 is SASEGT. The CDR3 DNA reads as TGTGCCAGCAGTCTCATGGGGGGGAATGAGCAGTTCTTC. Translated: CASSLMGGNEQFF.

The V gene is TRBV5-6, the J gene TRBJ1-2; TRBD1 matches at 10 bases. The CDR3 is made up of 13 amino acids. With V trimmed by 4 bases and J by 7 bases, 4 bases remained unmatched. Germline V gene data show CDR1 as SGHDT and CDR2 as YYEEEE. The CDR3 loop reads CASSLDRGLGYTF. The CDR3 bases are TGTGCCAGCAGCCTCGACAGGGGGCTTGGCTACACCTTC.

DNA of the CDR3: TGCGCCAGCAGCCGAATAGGACAGGGCTCTTACGAGCAGTACTTC. Translated, it gives CASSRIGQGSYEQYF. The chain carries TRBV4-3 and TRBJ2-7, with 8 nucleotides matching TRBD1. Per germline, CDR1 LGHNA and CDR2 YSLEER. The trim removed 4 bases at V and 4 bases at J, leaving 9 bases unmatched. CDR3 length equals 15 residues.

This sequence joins TRBV6-5 and TRBJ2-7, with 12 bases fitting TRBD1. Trimming took 4 bases from V and 12 from J; bases not matched to a gene: 16. Germline V lookup: CDR1 MNHEY, CDR2 SVGAGI. This CDR3 is 16 amino acids long. The CDR3 is CASSSIAGTGGTGTYF. The CDR3 region has the DNA TGTGCCAGCAGTTCGATAGCCGGGACAGGGGGCACGGGCACGTACTTC.

The chain recombines TRBV7-2 with TRBJ2-2; a weak D match, TRBD1 (6 bases). Trimming took off 1 base at V and 5 bases at J, with 11 bases between the two ends. Germline V gene lookup returns CDR1 SGHTA and CDR2 FQGNSA. This CDR3 comprises 15 residues. CDR3 coding DNA: TGTGCCAGCAGCTTAGTGGGGGACAAAACCGGGGAGCTGTTTTTT. Its translation: CASSLVGDKTGELFF.

This clone was recorded once. At one end, the junction sequence differs from germline, possibly due to a read error. The V gene is TRBV7-9, the J gene TRBJ1-1; 8 bases are a match to TRBD1. Germline CDR1 reads SEHNR; CDR2 reads FQNEAQ (reference sequence). This CDR3 spans 13 amino acids. In nucleotides, the CDR3 is TGTTCCAGCAGCCCACCCGGGACAGGCGAAGCTTTCTTT. It translates to CSSSPPGTGEAFF.

This chain connects TRBV20-1 to TRBJ2-1; a weak D match, TRBD1 (6 bases). The length of the CDR3 is 11 residues. Germline V lookup: CDR1 DFQATT, CDR2 SNEGSKA (reference sequence). V dropped 7 bases and J dropped 5 bases, with 9 bases sitting between them. The chain's CDR3 is CSVTGNNEQFF. CDR3 DNA: TGCAGTGTCACAGGGAACAATGAGCAGTTCTTC.

The chain recombines TRBV30 with TRBJ1-5; D possibly corresponds to TRBD1 (6 bases). Germline lookup yields CDR1 GTSNPN and CDR2 SVGIG (reference sequence). The CDR3 loop spans 13 amino acids. The ends were cut back, 2 bases at V and 9 bases at J, with 14 bases in the middle. The CDR3 sequence is CAWSPDSRRPQHF. The CDR3 region has the DNA TGTGCCTGGAGTCCGGACAGCCGCCGGCCCCAGCATTTT.

The chain recombines TRBV2 with TRBJ2-3, with 12 bases that match TRBD2. The germline CDR1 and CDR2 sequences are SNHLY and FYNNEI. The CDR3 contains 16 residues. With V trimmed by 6 bases and J by 6 bases, 10 bases remained unmatched. CDR3 sequence: CASSPSSGRAEDTQYF. The CDR3 region has the DNA TGTGCCAGCAGCCCCTCTAGCGGGAGGGCCGAGGATACGCAGTATTTT.

V gene TRBV15 combines with J gene TRBJ2-7; unclear D gene. This CDR3 has 13 residues. The germline V and J ends were trimmed by 1 base and 6 bases, with 10 bases remaining between them. CDR1 LNHNV and CDR2 YYDKDF come from the germline V gene (reference sequence). This chain's CDR3 is CATSRGSAGEQYF. DNA for the CDR3: TGTGCCACCAGCAGAGGGTCCGCCGGCGAGCAGTACTTC.